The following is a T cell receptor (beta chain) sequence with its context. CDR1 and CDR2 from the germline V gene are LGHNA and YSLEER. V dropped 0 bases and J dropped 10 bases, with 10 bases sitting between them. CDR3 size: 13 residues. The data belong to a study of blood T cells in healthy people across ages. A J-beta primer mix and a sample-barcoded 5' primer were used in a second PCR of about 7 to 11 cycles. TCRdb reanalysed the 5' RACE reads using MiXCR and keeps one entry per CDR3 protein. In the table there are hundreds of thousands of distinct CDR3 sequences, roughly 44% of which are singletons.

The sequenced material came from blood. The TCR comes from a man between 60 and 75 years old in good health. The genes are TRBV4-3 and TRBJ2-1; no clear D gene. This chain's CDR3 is CASSQEAAAEQFF. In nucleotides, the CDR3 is TGCGCCAGCAGCCAAGAGGCGGCGGCGGAGCAGTTCTTC.